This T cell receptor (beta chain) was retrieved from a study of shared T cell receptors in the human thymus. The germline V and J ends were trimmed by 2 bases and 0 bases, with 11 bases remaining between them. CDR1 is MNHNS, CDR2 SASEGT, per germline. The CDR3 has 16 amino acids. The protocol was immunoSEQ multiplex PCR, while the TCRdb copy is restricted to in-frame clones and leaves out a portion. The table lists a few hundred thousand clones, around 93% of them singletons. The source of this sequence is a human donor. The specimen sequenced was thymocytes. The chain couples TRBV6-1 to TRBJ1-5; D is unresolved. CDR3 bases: TGTGCCAGCAGTGAATGGTCAATGGATAGCAATCAGCCCCAGCATTTT. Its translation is CASSEWSMDSNQPQHF.